Below are 7 T cell receptor beta chains sequenced from a single sample in a study of blood T cells in healthy people across ages. A second PCR of 7 to 11 cycles used a sample-barcoded 5' primer and a J-beta primer mix. TCRdb reprocessed the 5' RACE reads via MiXCR and lists one record per CDR3 protein. In the table there are about 1.6 million distinct CDR3 sequences, roughly 30% of which are singletons. The sequenced sample consisted of blood. These receptors all come from a woman aged 30 to 39 in good health.

The table lists this clonotype with a few counts. The chain carries TRBV27 and TRBJ2-5; weak D call: TRBD1 (5 bases). CDR1 is MNHEY, CDR2 SMNVEV, per germline (reference sequence). V gave up 5 bases and J gave up 2 bases, with 12 bases separating them. The CDR3 consists of 14 residues. CDR3: CASSIRQQQETQYF. The CDR3 region has the DNA TGTGCCAGCAGTATAAGACAGCAACAAGAGACCCAGTACTTC.

As for this clonotype: The conserved phenylalanine or tryptophan normally closing the CDR3 is absent here, so this likely arose from a read error. The chain joins TRBV10-3 to TRBJ2-7; 8 bases agree with TRBD1. J gave up 5 bases and V 2 bases, and 8 bases lay outside the gene matches. CDR3 length: 15 residues. Per germline, CDR1 ENHRY and CDR2 SYGVKD. CDR3 nucleotide sequence: TGTGCCATCAGTGAGCTGCTTCAGGGGGCGGACGAGCAGTACTTA. The encoded protein is CAISELLQGADEQYL.

This clonotype has a handful of counts. The chain is built from TRBV11-2 and TRBJ2-7; 8 bases are a match to TRBD1. The V gene's germline CDR1 is SGHAT and CDR2 FQNNGV. With V trimmed by 1 base and J by 0 bases, 5 bases remained unmatched. This CDR3 has 16 residues. Here the CDR3 DNA reads TGTGCCAGCAGCTTAGTTTTCGGGACAGGCTCCTACGAGCAGTACTTC. It codes for CASSLVFGTGSYEQYF.

This chain links TRBV28 with TRBJ2-1; 8 bases are shared with TRBD2. Germline values: CDR1 MDHEN, CDR2 SYDVKM. CDR3 length: 17 residues. V shed 4 bases and J 4 bases; nucleotides not matched to a gene: 12. CDR3 in DNA: TGTGCCAGCAGTTCCTCGGGACCAGCGGGAGCGTACAATGAGCAGTTCTTC. It specifies CASSSSGPAGAYNEQFF.

This clonotype has only a few counts. The CDR3 DNA sequence: TGTGCCAGCAGGAGACTAGCGGGAGGACTGTACAATGAGCAGTTCTTC. It encodes CASRRLAGGLYNEQFF. The chain is built from TRBV6-5 and TRBJ2-1; 13 bases are shared with TRBD2. Germline V gene sequence: CDR1 MNHEY, CDR2 SVGAGI. This CDR3 contains 16 residues. With 6 bases clipped from V and 4 bases from J, the junction kept 6 bases outside the gene matches.

CDR3 sequence reads: CSARDRVTFNSPLHF. The CDR3 DNA is TGCAGTGCTAGAGATCGAGTCACCTTCAATTCACCCCTCCACTTT. This chain uses TRBV20-1 with TRBJ1-6; no clear D. The CDR3 is 15 amino acids. Germline V gene data show CDR1 as DFQATT and CDR2 as SNEGSKA (reference sequence). V lost 0 bases and J lost 7, with 13 bases in between.

The V call is TRBV15, the J call TRBJ1-4, with D uncertain. Per germline, CDR1 LNHNV and CDR2 YYDKDF (reference sequence). The CDR3 is 19 amino acids. Trimming stripped 0 bases from V and 3 bases from J, with 20 bases between. CDR3 sequence reads: CATSRDPGRGRTANEKLFF. The CDR3 DNA reads as TGTGCCACCAGCAGAGATCCCGGCAGAGGGCGAACGGCTAATGAAAAACTGTTTTTT.